This T cell receptor beta chain originates from a study of neurological immune-mediated disorders. Germline lookup yields CDR1 MNHEY and CDR2 SVGEGT. This CDR3 contains 16 residues. After removal of 5 bases from V and 8 bases from J, the junction contained 10 bases not matched to a gene. TCRdb used MiXCR to reprocess the 5' RACE reads, holding one entry per CDR3 protein. The sample yields around 37,000 distinct CDR3 sequences, roughly 14% seen once. Sequencing was done on a sample of PBMCs. The clonotype was recovered from a woman between 50 and 59 years old with HTLV-1-associated myelopathy (HAM/TSP). The rearrangement joins TRBV6-2 or TRBV6-3 to TRBJ1-4; 11 bases line up with TRBD1. The CDR3 nucleotides read TGTGCCAGCAGTCCACCGCGGACAGGGGGCACCGAAAAACTGTTTTTT. Encoded protein: CASSPPRTGGTEKLFF.